The T cell receptor (beta chain) described here comes from a study of blood T cell repertoires in COVID-19. About the research overall: From the United States, Italy and Spain came samples of acute and convalescent COVID-19. T cells, B-cell-depleted T cells, or PBMCs supplied cDNA or gDNA.

The authors' processing: It was from reference gene primer amplification that nucleated cell counts were estimated. Profiled with immunoSEQ multiplex PCR; TCRdb holds only in-frame clones, not every one. Clonal size and the V and J genes are those of that table, whereas D and trimming came from the DNA. The table shows more than 250,000 clones, with 86% occurring only once. V lost 4 bases to trimming and J lost 7 bases, with 14 bases between them. CDR1 is MNHEY, CDR2 SMNVEV, per germline (reference sequence). The CDR3 loop spans 13 amino acids. This clone was picked up one time. This receptor was identified in a woman aged 45-65 years with acute or convalescent COVID-19. The J gene is TRBJ2-7, the V gene TRBV27, with D possibly TRBD2 on 5 matching bases. Source material: peripheral blood. The DNA for the CDR3 is TGTGCCAGCAGTTCCCGCCCTACTAGGGAGCAGTACTTC. It translates to CASSSRPTREQYF.